The sequence of this TCR beta chain was determined in a study of cytomegalovirus exposure and HLA in healthy donors. The ends lost 1 base at V and 9 bases at J; junction bases unmatched: 2. CDR1 and CDR2 from the germline V gene are LNHDA and SQIVND (reference sequence). This CDR3 contains 13 residues. Whereas donors were nominally healthy upon sampling, unrecorded immune exposures were probable. The PCR employed 60 Vbeta primers together with 13 Jbeta primers. The assay was immunoSEQ multiplex PCR, and TCRdb's table has in-frame clones only and misses some. This sample yields under 300,000 clones, of which 84% are seen a single time; approximately 2% belongs to the top ten. This clone has more than one count but fewer than ten. Its antigen is still unknown. Findings and limits, study-wide: For TCR beta chains, V- and J-gene trimming was later linked to a missense DCLRE1C variant.

The rearrangement uses TRBV19 and TRBJ2-7, with 11 bases aligning to TRBD2. This sequence was found in a woman aged 40 to 55 in good health and CMV-seropositive. The material sequenced was PBMCs. The CDR3 nucleotides are TGTGCCAGTAGTATAGGGACTAGCGGGTCGCAGTACTTC. Its protein is CASSIGTSGSQYF.